This entry lists 26 T cell receptor beta chains sequenced from one sample in a study of T cell responses to AZD1222 COVID-19 vaccine. TCRdb keeps only in-frame clones here, not all; method: immunoSEQ multiplex PCR. The sample yields 100,000 to 150,000 clones, about nine tenths seen once. The sequencing used peripheral blood, collected on day 0 of AZD1222 vaccination. The receptors shown here come from an adult in good health.

CDR3 protein: CASSYRNSGNTIYF. CDR3 sequence (DNA): TGTGCCAGCAGTTACAGGAACTCTGGAAACACCATATATTTT. V gene TRBV6-5 combines with J gene TRBJ1-3; D is undetermined. Germline V gene data show CDR1 as MNHEY and CDR2 as SVGAGI. V shed 2 bases and J shed 0 bases, with 5 bases lying between them. This CDR3 is built from 14 residues.

The J gene is TRBJ2-2, the V gene TRBV19; perhaps TRBD1 as D (5 bases). This CDR3 region has 15 residues. The germline V gene has CDR1 LNHDA and CDR2 SQIVND (reference sequence). Deletions cut 2 bases from V and 7 bases from J, with 14 bases between. The chain's CDR3 is CASSIQGSLIGELFF. The CDR3 DNA follows: TGTGCCAGTAGTATACAGGGTAGTTTAATCGGGGAGCTGTTTTTT.

This sequence joins TRBV5-1 and TRBJ2-3; D may be TRBD1 (6 bases). The germline V gene has CDR1 SGHRS and CDR2 YFSETQ. This CDR3 contains 16 residues. V was clipped by 4 bases and J by 0 bases, with 15 bases between them. Here the CDR3 DNA reads TGCGCCAGCAGCGACTACAGGGAATTAAGCACAGATACGCAGTATTTT. This sequence encodes CASSDYRELSTDTQYF.

The rearrangement uses TRBV7-9 and TRBJ1-2; D is undetermined. With 4 bases removed from V and 2 bases from J, the gap between germline ends came to 20 bases. The CDR3 sequence is 17 residues long. Germline values: CDR1 SEHNR, CDR2 FQNEAQ (reference sequence). CDR3: CASSSTRGVRENYGYTF. CDR3 sequence (DNA): TGTGCCAGCAGCTCTACTCGCGGAGTTCGGGAGAACTATGGCTACACCTTC.

The chain joins TRBV9 to TRBJ1-2, with TRBD1 identical over 8 bases. The V gene's germline CDR1 is SGDLS and CDR2 YYNGEE. J lost 8 bases, V lost 0 bases, and 6 bases had no gene match. The CDR3 contains 14 residues. The DNA of the CDR3 is TGTGCCAGCAGCGTAGCTACAGGGGGGTACGGCTACACCTTC. Translation: CASSVATGGYGYTF.

This chain connects TRBV7-9 to TRBJ2-7; TRBD2 agrees at 7 bases. Germline V gene sequence: CDR1 SEHNR, CDR2 FQNEAQ (reference sequence). This CDR3 is built from 17 residues. J gave up 7 bases and V 2 bases, and 17 bases lay outside the gene matches. In DNA form, the CDR3 reads TGTGCCAGCAGCTTACTTTTGGCTAGCGGATATGGGGGAGAGCAGTACTTC. This sequence encodes CASSLLLASGYGGEQYF. Supplemented by reference TRBV7-9 and TRBJ2-7, the full variable domain reads DTGVSQNPRHKITKRGQNVTFRCDPISEHNRLYWYRQTLGQGPEFLTYFQNEAQLEKSRLLSDRFSAERPKGSFSTLEIQRTEQGDSAMYLCASSLLLASGYGGEQYFGPGTRLTVT.

The chain employs TRBV6-5 and TRBJ2-1; D might be TRBD2 (6 bases). CDR1 and CDR2 from the germline V gene are MNHEY and SVGAGI. The CDR3 extends over 14 amino acids. Trimming left V 7 bases short and J 7 bases short, with 17 bases between. The CDR3 loop reads CASTYDSGGNEQFF. CDR3 bases: TGTGCCAGCACTTATGATAGCGGAGGAAATGAGCAGTTCTTC.

This clone was seen a handful of times. The chain has TRBV14 and TRBJ2-7; D unclear. The germline CDR1 and CDR2 sequences are SGHDN and FVKESK. The ends were cut back, 2 bases at V and 10 bases at J, with 9 bases in the middle. CDR3 length: 11 amino acids. The CDR3 sequence is CASSQSRRQYF. CDR3 DNA: TGTGCCAGCAGCCAATCGCGCCGACAGTACTTC.

The chain recombines TRBV20-1 with TRBJ2-7; no firm D call. Germline CDR1 DFQATT, CDR2 SNEGSKA (reference sequence). V gave up 0 bases and J gave up 3 bases, with 3 bases separating them. The CDR3 length is 11 residues. CDR3 region: CSAREDYEQYF. For the CDR3, the DNA is TGCAGTGCTAGAGAGGACTACGAGCAGTACTTC.

This chain links TRBV19 with TRBJ2-1, with D perhaps TRBD2 (5 bases). CDR1 and CDR2 (germline): LNHDA, SQIVND (reference sequence). V was cut by 3 bases and J by 8 bases, with 14 bases left in between. The CDR3 spans 14 residues. The CDR3 spells CASSMSLGSDEQFF. The CDR3 DNA is TGTGCCAGTAGTATGAGTTTGGGTAGCGATGAGCAGTTCTTC.

The rearrangement joins TRBV27 to TRBJ2-1, with D maybe TRBD1 (6 bases). The CDR3 covers 13 residues. Trimming removed 7 bases from V and 11 bases from J, with 18 bases in between. Per the germline V gene, CDR1 is MNHEY and CDR2 is SMNVEV (reference sequence). The CDR3 reads CASTVTGNGKQFF. CDR3 bases: TGTGCCAGCACCGTTACAGGGAATGGGAAGCAGTTCTTC.

The gene calls are TRBV10-2 and TRBJ2-2; 14 nucleotides align to TRBD2. J gave up 7 bases and V 8 bases, and 9 bases lay outside the gene matches. Per the germline V gene, CDR1 is WSHSY and CDR2 is SAAADI. CDR3 length: 16 amino acids. The CDR3 loop is CASLGGLAGVGGELFF. The CDR3 DNA reads as TGCGCCAGCTTAGGGGGACTAGCGGGAGTTGGCGGGGAGCTGTTTTTT.

J is TRBJ2-7 and V is TRBV5-1; possible D gene TRBD2, 7 bases. Germline V gene data show CDR1 as SGHRS and CDR2 as YFSETQ. The V end was cut by 4 bases, the J end by 0 bases, with 11 bases between. This CDR3 has 14 residues. The CDR3: CASSKGGVSYEQYF. CDR3 in DNA: TGCGCCAGCAGCAAAGGGGGGGTCTCCTACGAGCAGTACTTC.

This rearrangement joins TRBV5-1 to TRBJ1-3, with TRBD1 as a possible D gene (5 bases). Deletions cut 4 bases from V and 4 bases from J, with 12 bases between. This CDR3 comprises 14 residues. The germline CDR1 and CDR2 sequences are SGHRS and YFSETQ. As DNA, the CDR3 is TGCGCCAGCAGCGGCCTCGGGACGGGAAACACCATATATTTT. It is translated as CASSGLGTGNTIYF.

The J gene is TRBJ1-5, the V gene TRBV3-1 (or the pseudogene TRBV3-2); D ambiguous. This CDR3 is built from 14 residues. Trimming took 6 bases from V and 1 from J, leaving 10 bases between them. The V gene's germline CDR1 is LGHDT and CDR2 YNNKEL (reference sequence). This CDR3 reads CASSYGESNQPQHF. The DNA for the CDR3 is TGTGCCAGCAGTTATGGGGAAAGCAATCAGCCCCAGCATTTT.

As concerns this clone: The identical CDR3 is also encoded by other nucleotide sequences in the sample. The chain employs TRBV28 and TRBJ2-7, with a tentative D call TRBD1 (6 bases). From germline, CDR1 is MDHEN and CDR2 SYDVKM. V lost 3 bases, J lost 0 bases, and 9 bases lay in between. The CDR3 is made up of 14 amino acids. This CDR3 reads CASSFQGSSYEQYF. The CDR3, as DNA: TGTGCCAGCAGTTTCCAGGGGAGCTCCTACGAGCAGTACTTC.

The genes are TRBV28 and TRBJ2-2; D is perhaps TRBD1 or TRBD2 (6 bases each). CDR1 and CDR2 from the germline V gene are MDHEN and SYDVKM. This CDR3 has 15 amino acids. Trimming shortened V by 2 bases and J by 3 bases, and 10 bases separated the two germline ends. The CDR3 spells CASSLGGGDTGELFF. CDR3 nucleotides: TGTGCCAGCAGTTTAGGAGGGGGTGACACCGGGGAGCTGTTTTTT.

This chain uses TRBV7-2 with TRBJ2-1; D assignment may be TRBD1 or TRBD2 (5 bases each). The CDR3 is 15 amino acids. Looked up from germline, CDR1 is SGHTA and CDR2 is FQGNSA. V lost 1 base and J 6 bases, leaving 13 bases between the germline ends. This chain's CDR3 is CASSLVMGTLNEQFF. CDR3 in DNA: TGTGCCAGCAGCTTAGTTATGGGGACCCTCAATGAGCAGTTCTTC. The complete variable domain, with remaining parts taken from reference TRBV7-2 and TRBJ2-1, reads GAGVSQSPSNKVTEKGKDVELRCDPISGHTALYWYRQSLGQGLEFLIYFQGNSAPDKSGLPSDRFSAERTGGSVSTLTIQRTQQEDSAVYLCASSLVMGTLNEQFFGPGTRLTVL.

This sequence joins TRBV7-6 and TRBJ2-1, with TRBD2 identical over 10 bases. This CDR3 is 15 amino acids long. The trim removed 5 bases at V and 6 bases at J, leaving 7 bases unmatched. Germline-derived CDR1 and CDR2 are SGHVS and FNYEAQ. CDR3 nucleotides: TGTGCCAGCAGCCCTTCGGCTAGCGGGAGCAATGAGCAGTTCTTC. Encoded protein: CASSPSASGSNEQFF.

V gene TRBV3-1 (or the pseudogene TRBV3-2) combines with J gene TRBJ1-2; 9 nucleotides line up with TRBD1. The CDR3 loop spans 14 amino acids. Trimming removed 4 bases from V and 8 bases from J; junction bases left unmatched: 8. The germline CDR1 and CDR2 sequences are LGHDT and YNNKEL (reference sequence). In DNA form, the CDR3 reads TGTGCCAGCAGCCCGGGACAGGGAGGAAAGGGCTACACCTTC. As protein: CASSPGQGGKGYTF.

V is TRBV10-3 and J is TRBJ1-5; TRBD1 matches at 8 bases. Trimming removed 3 bases from V and 11 bases from J; junction bases left unmatched: 3. The CDR3 contains 12 residues. CDR1 and CDR2 from the germline V gene are ENHRY and SYGVKD. CDR3 DNA: TGTGCCATCAGTGAACCGGACAGGGCCCAGCATTTT. It encodes CAISEPDRAQHF.

J is TRBJ2-1 and V is TRBV3-1 (or the pseudogene TRBV3-2), with a tentative D call TRBD2 (5 bases). The CDR3 is made up of 14 amino acids. Germline V lookup: CDR1 LGHDT, CDR2 YNNKEL (reference sequence). Trimming took off 1 base at V and 5 bases at J, with 9 bases between the two ends. The CDR3 here is CASSQGLANNEQFF. DNA for the CDR3: TGTGCCAGCAGCCAAGGTCTAGCAAACAATGAGCAGTTCTTC.

V usage is TRBV11-3 and J usage is TRBJ2-3; D might be TRBD2 (6 bases). CDR3 length: 15 residues. The germline V gene has CDR1 SGHNT and CDR2 YENEEA. The germline V and J ends were trimmed by 1 base and 3 bases, with 11 bases remaining between them. CDR3 nucleotides: TGTGCCAGCAGCTTAGGCGGGATTCGGACAGATACGCAGTATTTT. This translates into CASSLGGIRTDTQYF.

This clone was recorded once. Germline and junction disagree at one end, which may indicate a read error. Other DNA sequences from this sample encode an identical CDR3 as well. The chain combines TRBV5-1 with TRBJ2-7; TRBD2 matches at 15 bases. This CDR3 region has 16 residues. CDR1 and CDR2 from the germline V gene are SGHRS and YFSETQ. The CDR3: CASSSGLAGGPNEQYF. CDR3 in DNA: TGTGCCAGCAGCTCCGGACTAGCGGGAGGGCCAAACGAGCAGTACTTC.

The V call is TRBV2, the J call TRBJ2-2, with D possibly being TRBD2 (7 bases). V lost 6 bases, J lost 5 bases, and 16 bases lay in between. Germline assignment: CDR1 SNHLY and CDR2 FYNNEI. The CDR3 covers 15 residues. For the CDR3, the DNA is TGTGCCAGCAGGGGGGGGCGGAGGAGTACCGGGGAGCTGTTTTTT. It translates to CASRGGRRSTGELFF. Full variable domain (outside the CDR3, taken from reference TRBV2 and TRBJ2-2): EPEVTQTPSHQVTQMGQEVILRCVPISNHLYFYWYRQILGQKVEFLVSFYNNEISEKSEIFDDQFSVERPDGSNFTLKIRSTKLEDSAMYFCASRGGRRSTGELFFGEGSRLTVL.

The J gene is TRBJ2-3, the V gene TRBV25-1, with D tentatively TRBD2 (6 bases). The CDR3 runs 15 residues. CDR1 is MGHDK, CDR2 SYGVNS, per germline. V lost 6 bases and J lost 4, with 17 bases in between. This CDR3 reads CASSYPGGSSDTQYF. CDR3 in DNA: TGTGCCAGCAGCTACCCCGGAGGGAGCTCAGATACGCAGTATTTT.